These 25 T cell receptor beta chains were sequenced from one sample in a study of molecular identifiers for immune sequencing clone quantification. TCRdb re-analysed the PCR reads in MiXCR, keeping a single row per CDR3 protein. The table lists around 470,000 distinct CDR3 sequences, 25% of them singletons. Sequences were obtained from naive CD8+ T cells from blood, with Jurkat cell RNA spiked in. Subset defined: FACS-sorted CD8+CD4-CCR7+CD45RA+ naive T cells. The receptors stem from a human donor in good health. Some libraries in this study had Jurkat cell RNA spiked in.

Comment on this clonotype: Sequence at one end of the junction differs from germline and may be a read error. The chain couples TRBV16 to TRBJ2-3; D perhaps matches TRBD1 (6 bases). Germline-derived CDR1 and CDR2 are KGHSY and FQNENV. The length of the CDR3 is 18 residues. CDR3 DNA: TGTGCCAGCGGCCAATCCTTTACAGGCAGTCGGTGGACAGCTACGCAGTATTTT. It translates to CASGQSFTGSRWTATQYF.

Note on this clonotype: A clone one base away is much larger, so this may be a read error. CDR3 amino acids: CASSYSGRHTDTQYF. CDR3 nucleotide sequence: TGTGCCAGCAGTTATAGCGGGAGACACACAGATACGCAGTATTTT. This sequence joins TRBV12-3 or TRBV12-4 and TRBJ2-3, with 9 bases aligning to TRBD2. The trim removed 4 bases at V and 2 bases at J, leaving 4 bases unmatched. CDR3 size: 15 residues.

This clonotype was seen a few times. V and J are TRBV6-1 and TRBJ1-6, with unresolved D. The germline V gene encodes CDR1 MNHNS and CDR2 SASEGT. The CDR3 extends over 15 amino acids. V lost 2 bases and J 7 bases, leaving 12 bases between the germline ends. Here the CDR3 DNA reads TGTGCCAGCAGTGAATCGAAGGATTTGAATTCACCCCTCCACTTT. Protein sequence: CASSESKDLNSPLHF.

This clonotype appeared a few times. The chain has TRBV12-3 or TRBV12-4 and TRBJ2-5; perhaps TRBD1 as D (7 bases). Trimming shortened V by 6 bases and J by 5 bases, and 19 bases separated the two germline ends. This CDR3 is 15 amino acids long. The CDR3: CASSPRGRGSETQYF. The CDR3 DNA follows: TGTGCCAGCAGCCCAAGGGGGCGGGGTTCCGAGACCCAGTACTTC.

This clonotype was observed a single time. This may come from a read error, since a much larger clone is one base off. This sequence joins TRBV6-2 or TRBV6-3 and TRBJ2-5; 11 positions agree with TRBD2. The CDR3 covers 15 residues. Germline lookup yields CDR1 MNHEY and CDR2 SVGEGT. This chain's CDR3 is CASSSGTSGQEPQYF. CDR3 DNA sequence: TGTGCCAGCAGCTCCGGGACTAGCGGACAAGAGCCCCAGTACTTC.

This clonotype has only a few counts. CDR3 DNA sequence: TGCAGTGCTAGTCACCCATCGCTGCCAACCTACGAGCAGTACTTC. Its protein product is CSASHPSLPTYEQYF. The genes are TRBV20-1 and TRBJ2-7; D unclear. In germline, CDR1 is DFQATT, CDR2 SNEGSKA (reference sequence). Trimming left V 3 bases short and J 2 bases short, with 17 bases between. This CDR3 region has 15 residues.

This clonotype was seen at least ten times. V and J are TRBV6-5 and TRBJ2-3; TRBD2 matches 13 bases. The CDR3 runs 17 residues. The germline V gene has CDR1 MNHEY and CDR2 SVGAGI. Unmatched junction bases numbered 2, after V lost 2 bases and J lost 0 bases. CDR3 in amino acids: CASSYQGLAGSTDTQYF. For the CDR3, the DNA is TGTGCCAGCAGTTACCAGGGACTAGCGGGAAGCACAGATACGCAGTATTTT.

This clonotype was recorded many times. The chain is built from TRBV12-3 or TRBV12-4 and TRBJ2-3, with D tentatively TRBD2 (6 bases). The ends were cut back, 5 bases at V and 2 bases at J, with 14 bases in the middle. The CDR3 runs to 15 residues. The CDR3 region has the DNA TGTGCCAGCAGTCCTCGGGGGTCTGCCACAGATACGCAGTATTTT. The encoded protein is CASSPRGSATDTQYF.

This clonotype came up a few times. The chain recombines TRBV5-1 with TRBJ1-2, with D hard to call. The ends were cut back, 0 bases at V and 4 bases at J, with 10 bases in the middle. The CDR3 extends over 14 amino acids. Germline V gene lookup returns CDR1 SGHRS and CDR2 YFSETQ. CDR3 loop: CASSLDQDGYGYTF. CDR3 sequence (DNA): TGCGCCAGCAGCTTGGACCAGGACGGCTATGGCTACACCTTC.

This clonotype was found a few times. V gene TRBV27 combines with J gene TRBJ1-1; D remains ambiguous. Germline values: CDR1 MNHEY, CDR2 SMNVEV (reference sequence). V lost 5 bases to trimming and J lost 1 base, with 17 bases between them. The length of the CDR3 is 16 residues. CDR3 protein: CASSRWTGSGNTEAFF. The CDR3, as DNA: TGTGCCAGCAGTAGATGGACGGGATCGGGGAACACTGAAGCTTTCTTT.

Details on this clonotype: A read error may explain this, as a much larger clone is one base away. The chain has TRBV24-1 and TRBJ2-7, with a possible D match to TRBD1 (5 bases). Deletions cut 12 bases from V and 5 bases from J, with 13 bases between. This CDR3 contains 11 residues. Germline CDR1 is KGHDR and CDR2 is SFDVKD. DNA of the CDR3: TGTGCCGCCGGTCCAGGGAACGAGCAGTACTTC. Protein: CAAGPGNEQYF.

With regard to this clonotype: The junction does not match germline at one end; this may be a read error. The chain links TRBV7-9 to TRBJ2-1; D is unclear. This CDR3 contains 12 residues. Per germline, CDR1 SEHNR and CDR2 FQNEAQ (reference sequence). As DNA, the CDR3 is TGTGCCAGCAGCTTTGGTGTCGACTCCTGGCTCTTC. Residues: CASSFGVDSWLF.

A note on this clonotype: A much larger clonotype is one base distant, so this may be a read error. This rearrangement joins TRBV4-1 to TRBJ1-1, with D possibly TRBD1 on 5 matching bases. The CDR3 runs 16 residues. V shed 4 bases and J shed 0 bases, with 15 bases lying between them. Germline values: CDR1 MGHRA, CDR2 YSYEKL. CDR3 coding DNA: TGCGCCAGCAGCCTAGGACACTTTAACATGAACACTGAAGCTTTCTTT. Translated: CASSLGHFNMNTEAFF.

The chain couples TRBV20-1 to TRBJ1-5; 8 nucleotides line up with TRBD1. V gave up 0 bases and J gave up 7 bases; unmatched junction bases: 11. This CDR3 region has 16 residues. Germline CDR1 and CDR2: DFQATT and SNEGSKA (reference sequence). CDR3 sequence (DNA): TGCAGTGCTAGAGATCTCGACAGGGGAGGTACGCAGCCCCAGCATTTT. This codes for CSARDLDRGGTQPQHF.

This clonotype was counted only a few times. The chain joins TRBV7-9 to TRBJ2-3, with 12 bases lining up with TRBD2. The length of the CDR3 is 18 residues. CDR1 and CDR2 (germline): SEHNR, FQNEAQ (reference sequence). Trimming cost V 5 bases and J 0 bases; bases outside gene matches: 9. CDR3 sequence (DNA): TGTGCCAGCAGCCCAAGTCCGACTAGCGGGGGTAGCACAGATACGCAGTATTTT. It yields the protein CASSPSPTSGGSTDTQYF.

This clonotype was picked up many times. This sequence joins TRBV12-3 or TRBV12-4 and TRBJ1-4; maybe TRBD1 (5 bases). The ends were cut back, 3 bases at V and 8 bases at J, with 16 bases in the middle. The CDR3 sequence is 15 residues long. CDR3 coding DNA: TGTGCCAGCAGTTTGAGTTTAGGACAAGTCGAAAAACTGTTTTTT. This encodes CASSLSLGQVEKLFF.

As regards this clonotype: This may be a read error, as it is one base from a much larger clone. The chain recombines TRBV28 with TRBJ1-5, with D uncertain. With 6 bases removed from V and 5 bases from J, the gap between germline ends came to 14 bases. Germline V lookup: CDR1 MDHEN, CDR2 SYDVKM. CDR3 length: 14 amino acids. CDR3 loop: CASRAPPSYQPQHF. The CDR3 DNA sequence: TGTGCCAGCAGGGCTCCTCCGTCCTATCAGCCCCAGCATTTT.

Points on this clonotype: With a much larger clone just one base away, this may be a read error. The genes are TRBV24-1 and TRBJ2-1; D is perhaps TRBD1 or TRBD2 (6 bases each). V lost 3 bases to trimming and J lost 2 bases, with 25 bases between them. The CDR3 has 20 residues. Germline values: CDR1 KGHDR, CDR2 SFDVKD. DNA for the CDR3: TGTGCCACCAGTGATCCCGCAGGGGCCAAAGCGGGCCGGACCTACAATGAGCAGTTCTTC. Translation: CATSDPAGAKAGRTYNEQFF.

On this clonotype itself: This may stem from a read error, because a much larger clone lies one nucleotide away. The rearrangement links TRBV28 to TRBJ2-2, with D possibly being TRBD1 (6 bases). V was pared by 3 bases and J by 6 bases, with 20 bases between. Germline V gene sequence: CDR1 MDHEN, CDR2 SYDVKM. The CDR3 contains 17 residues. CDR3 loop: CASSFATGWGFAGELFF. The CDR3 region has the DNA TGTGCCAGCAGTTTTGCTACAGGGTGGGGATTTGCCGGGGAGCTGTTTTTT.

About this clonotype: Being one base from a much bigger clone, this may be a read error. The V gene is TRBV5-1, the J gene TRBJ2-3; TRBD1 or TRBD2 may be the D gene (6 bases each). The V end lost 2 bases, the J end lost 0 bases, and 19 bases lay between the germline ends. Germline V CDR1 and CDR2: SGHRS, YFSETQ. The CDR3 loop spans 18 amino acids. The DNA of the CDR3 is TGCGCCAGCAGCTTCTCCCCCGGGGGCGGGGTCAGCACAGATACGCAGTATTTT. This gives the protein CASSFSPGGGVSTDTQYF. The full variable domain, its missing parts supplied by reference TRBV5-1 and TRBJ2-3, is KAGVTQTPRYLIKTRGQQVTLSCSPISGHRSVSWYQQTPGQGLQFLFEYFSETQRNKGNFPGRFSGRQFSNSRSEMNVSTLELGDSALYLCASSFSPGGGVSTDTQYFGPGTRLTVL.

With respect to this clonotype: A read error is possible here, since a much larger clone lies one base away. The chain combines TRBV23-1 with TRBJ2-2, with 7 positions matching TRBD1. TRBV23-1 is an ORF for which the function is uncertain. The CDR3 has 16 residues. The junction had 8 bases not matched to a gene; V was cut back by 4 bases and J by 3 bases. The CDR3 nucleotides are TGCGCCAGCAGTCCAGTAGGGGGCGCGGACACCGGGGAGCTGTTTTTT. Protein: CASSPVGGADTGELFF.

This clonotype was found many times. The genes are TRBV6-5 and TRBJ1-5; D might be TRBD1 (5 bases). CDR3 length equals 13 residues. V was shortened by 7 bases and J by 4 bases, with 11 bases between the two germline ends. From germline, CDR1 is MNHEY and CDR2 SVGAGI. The CDR3 sequence is CASTGAANQPQHF. CDR3 bases: TGTGCCAGCACCGGGGCGGCTAATCAGCCCCAGCATTTT.

The V and J genes are TRBV15 and TRBJ2-1, with D unresolved. The germline V and J ends were trimmed by 0 bases and 5 bases, with 8 bases remaining between them. This CDR3 comprises 14 residues. Germline assignment: CDR1 LNHNV and CDR2 YYDKDF (reference sequence). CDR3 sequence (DNA): TGTGCCACCAGCAGAGATAGGACGGACAATGAGCAGTTCTTC. The encoded protein is CATSRDRTDNEQFF.

This clonotype has at least ten counts. The chain is built from TRBV20-1 and TRBJ2-2; 10 positions agree with TRBD2. With 0 bases clipped from V and 4 bases from J, the junction kept 5 bases outside the gene matches. The CDR3 has 16 residues. The germline V gene has CDR1 DFQATT and CDR2 SNEGSKA (reference sequence). The DNA of the CDR3 is TGCAGTGCTAGAGAGCTCAGCGGGAGGGCCACCGGGGAGCTGTTTTTT. Protein product: CSARELSGRATGELFF.

Only a few counts were recorded for this clonotype. This chain links TRBV9 with TRBJ2-3; D is possibly TRBD1 or TRBD2 (6 bases each). The CDR3 extends over 16 amino acids. Germline CDR1 reads SGDLS; CDR2 reads YYNGEE. The V end was cut by 3 bases, the J end by 3 bases, with 17 bases between. The CDR3 sequence is CASSEGTQGLTDTQYF. The CDR3 coding sequence is TGTGCCAGCAGCGAGGGGACTCAGGGGCTTACAGATACGCAGTATTTT.